This T cell receptor beta chain was recovered during a study of molecular identifiers for immune sequencing clone quantification. Using its own MiXCR run on the PCR reads, TCRdb lists one record per CDR3 protein. The sample has 460,000 or so distinct CDR3 sequences; over 20% are singletons. The CDR3 sequence is 15 residues long. With V trimmed by 1 base and J by 0 bases, 6 bases remained unmatched. Germline V gives CDR1 DFQATT, CDR2 SNEGSKA (reference sequence). This receptor was taken from a human donor in good health. Some libraries in this study had Jurkat cell RNA spiked in. The chain recombines TRBV20-1 with TRBJ2-7; 7 nucleotides match TRBD2. The specimen sequenced was naive CD8+ T cells from blood, with Jurkat cell RNA spiked in. Stated subset: FACS-sorted CD8+CD4-CCR7+CD45RA+ naive T cells. CDR3 coding DNA: TGCAGTGCTAGAGGGGCTAGCGGAAGCTCCTACGAGCAGTACTTC. It yields the protein CSARGASGSSYEQYF.